The rows below give T cell receptor beta chains drawn from one sample of a study of cytomegalovirus exposure and HLA in healthy donors. Data came from immunoSEQ multiplex PCR; TCRdb stores just in-frame clones and leaves some out. This table has approximately 170,000 clones, roughly nine tenths appearing once. The specimen was PBMCs. Receptor source: a woman in her late teens or twenties in good health and CMV-seropositive. Both conserved end residues are part of each CDR3. D genes are given only for firm matches. Not all rows give a size; the values are once, few, many and, for expanded clones, a class.

TRBJ2-1 TRBD1 - TRBV7-2 15 CASNLRDSYFNEQFF TGTGCCAGCAACCTCCGGGACAGTTACTTCAATGAGCAGTTCTTC
TRBJ2-1 - - TRBV10-2 13 CASRGSSYNEQFF TGCGCCAGCAGGGGCAGTTCCTACAATGAGCAGTTCTTC
TRBJ2-2 TRBD2 - TRBV9 17 CASSVGAGGPGRGELFF TGTGCCAGCAGCGTAGGGGCGGGAGGGCCAGGTCGAGGGGAGCTGTTTTTT
TRBJ2-2 - once TRBV7-2 16 CASSLRGGVPTGELFF TGTGCCAGCAGCTTAAGAGGGGGAGTGCCCACCGGGGAGCTGTTTTTT
TRBJ2-1 TRBD1 - TRBV29-1 14 CSGRDRGRNNEQFF TGCAGCGGCCGGGACAGGGGAAGGAACAATGAGCAGTTCTTC
TRBJ1-2 - - TRBV6-5 12 CASRGRIYGYTF TGTGCCAGCAGGGGGCGGATCTATGGCTACACCTTC
TRBJ2-5 - - TRBV4-3 13 CASSHPGGETQYF TGCGCCAGCAGCCACCCCGGGGGAGAGACCCAGTACTTC
TRBJ1-3 - - TRBV2 16 CASSEGPTGPGNTIYF TGTGCCAGCAGTGAAGGCCCTACAGGGCCGGGAAACACCATATATTTT
TRBJ2-7 TRBD1 - TRBV5-6 17 CASSLETGQGGPYEQYF TGTGCCAGCAGCTTGGAAACGGGACAGGGGGGCCCCTACGAGCAGTACTTC
TRBJ2-7 TRBD2 - TRBV28 13 CATRTSIGYEQYF TGTGCCACCAGGACTAGTATCGGCTACGAGCAGTACTTC
TRBJ1-4 - - TRBV5-4 19 CASSFGPLGGEGNVGKLFF TGTGCCAGCAGCTTTGGTCCCCTGGGAGGGGAGGGTAATGTCGGAAAACTGTTTTTT
TRBJ1-2 - - TRBV10-3 16 CAISDGPGVTDYGYTF TGTGCCATCAGTGATGGTCCGGGTGTGACCGACTATGGCTACACCTTC
TRBJ1-2 - - TRBV25-1 13 CASSESVRVGYTF TGTGCCAGCAGTGAATCGGTCAGGGTCGGCTACACCTTC
TRBJ2-5 - once TRBV2 15 CASSPVGGGRETQYF TGTGCCAGCAGCCCCGTAGGAGGGGGCCGTGAGACCCAGTACTTC
TRBJ2-1 - - TRBV7-8 14 CASSGGAYYNEQFF TGTGCCAGCAGCGGCGGGGCCTACTACAATGAGCAGTTCTTC
TRBJ2-2 TRBD1 - TRBV11-2 15 CASSSQGAGTGELFF TGTGCCAGCAGTTCTCAGGGGGCGGGCACCGGGGAGCTGTTTTTT
TRBJ2-7 TRBD1 - TRBV2 14 CASRKQGAGYEQYF TGTGCCAGCAGGAAACAGGGGGCGGGATACGAGCAGTACTTC
TRBJ2-2 TRBD1 once TRBV2 15 CASRDREVNTGELFF TGTGCCAGCAGGGACAGGGAGGTCAACACCGGGGAGCTGTTTTTT
TRBJ1-3 - - TRBV9 17 CASSVSLDEGSGNTIYF TGTGCCAGCAGCGTCAGTTTGGACGAGGGCTCTGGAAACACCATATATTTT
TRBJ1-1 - - TRBV4-1 11 CASRGATEAFF TGCGCCAGCAGGGGGGCAACTGAAGCTTTCTTT
TRBJ2-7 - - TRBV4-1 14 CASSQDHFNYEQYF TGCGCCAGCAGCCAAGATCACTTTAATTACGAGCAGTACTTC
TRBJ2-3 TRBD2 - TRBV7-7 16 CASSRLTSGDTDTQYF TGTGCCAGCAGCCGCTTGACTAGCGGGGACACAGATACGCAGTATTTT
TRBJ1-1 TRBD1 - TRBV11-3 14 CASSRQGEDTEAFF TGTGCCAGCAGCCGACAGGGGGAGGACACTGAAGCTTTCTTT